This TCR beta chain was obtained from a study of T cell repertoires in cytomegalovirus infection. In the study overall: Indications came from public TCR beta signatures; they pointed to CMV infection and to a matching HLA type.

One entry per CDR3 protein results from TCRdb running MiXCR on the reads. The sample holds roughly 700,000 distinct CDR3 sequences, roughly 33% seen once. This CDR3 region has 13 residues. With V trimmed by 5 bases and J by 8 bases, 6 bases remained unmatched. Germline assignment: CDR1 SGHTA and CDR2 FQGNSA. Broader study findings: There were HLA-C-restricted CMV-specific TCR beta clonotypes dominating the ex vivo response.

This clonotype was found many times. Its antigen is not identified. The TCR originated in a human donor in good health (CMV status not recorded). Some clones in this sample may be carry-over from other donors' samples. Source: cultured PBMCs, taken from culture after CMV antigen stimulation. The chain is built from TRBV7-2 and TRBJ2-3, with 8 bases lining up with TRBD2. CDR3 coding DNA: TGTGCCAGCAGCACGCCACTAGCGGCTACGCAGTATTTT. Protein product: CASSTPLAATQYF.